Presented here are 18 T cell receptor beta chains from one specimen sequenced in a study of CD4 T cells in relation to SARS-CoV-2 and coronaviruses. Produced via immunoSEQ multiplex PCR; TCRdb's table is partial and in-frame only. The sample shows around 62,000 clones, about 95% of them seen only once. CD4+ T cells from unexposed donors were obtained before the COVID-19 pandemic (2011-2018). The specimen sequenced was naive CD4+ T cells from PBMCs. Indicated subset: naive CD4+ T cells isolated by negative enrichment. The source of these receptors is a human donor in good health.

The rearrangement links TRBV3-1 (or the pseudogene TRBV3-2) to TRBJ1-3; TRBD1 matches at 9 bases. In germline, CDR1 is LGHDT, CDR2 YNNKEL (reference sequence). This CDR3 is built from 15 residues. Trimming took 5 bases from V and 3 from J; bases not matched to a gene: 5. The DNA for the CDR3 is TGTGCCAGCAGCGTCGGGACAGGGAATGGAAACACCATATATTTT. Amino acids: CASSVGTGNGNTIYF.

The chain's CDR3 is CASSVDSLSGNTIYF. The DNA of the CDR3 is TGTGCCAGCAGCGTAGACAGCCTGTCTGGAAACACCATATATTTT. The chain joins TRBV9 to TRBJ1-3; D remains unclear. Germline V gene sequence: CDR1 SGDLS, CDR2 YYNGEE. V lost 0 bases and J 1 base, leaving 8 bases between the germline ends. This CDR3 has 15 residues.

The chain couples TRBV30 to TRBJ1-5; possible D gene TRBD1, 6 bases. Trimming took off 2 bases at V and 3 bases at J, with 8 bases between the two ends. The CDR3 totals 13 residues. CDR1 is GTSNPN, CDR2 SVGIG, per germline (reference sequence). The CDR3 reads CAWSNRVNQPQHF. The CDR3 DNA reads as TGTGCCTGGAGTAACAGGGTCAATCAGCCCCAGCATTTT.

This clone was recorded once. The chain couples TRBV10-2 to TRBJ2-1, with 10 bases fitting TRBD2. V lost 3 bases, J lost 7 bases, and 9 bases stayed unmatched. CDR3 length: 16 amino acids. CDR1 is WSHSY and CDR2 is SAAADI in the germline V gene. The CDR3 spells CASSELAGSSGNEQFF. In DNA, the CDR3 is TGCGCCAGCAGTGAACTAGCGGGATCCTCGGGAAATGAGCAGTTCTTC.

The V call is TRBV27, the J call TRBJ1-6; D unresolved. The CDR3 is made up of 13 amino acids. CDR1 and CDR2 (germline): MNHEY, SMNVEV (reference sequence). Trimming shortened V by 2 bases and J by 14 bases, and 13 bases separated the two germline ends. This chain's CDR3 is CASSLNPGSALHF. CDR3 DNA: TGTGCCAGCAGTTTAAATCCGGGTTCGGCCCTCCACTTT.

The count of this clone is one. The chain is built from TRBV2 and TRBJ2-7; the match to TRBD2 covers 11 bases. The germline gives CDR1 SNHLY, CDR2 FYNNEI. V lost 8 bases, J lost 5 bases, and 8 bases stayed unmatched. The CDR3 has 14 amino acids. The CDR3 reads CASDVSGRADEQYF. CDR3 DNA sequence: TGTGCCAGCGACGTTAGCGGGAGGGCTGACGAGCAGTACTTC.

The rearrangement uses TRBV6-5 and TRBJ1-5; tentatively, D is TRBD1 (5 bases). Germline-derived CDR1 and CDR2 are MNHEY and SVGAGI. The CDR3 consists of 14 residues. The V and J ends lost 4 bases and 4 bases respectively, with 11 bases between them. The CDR3 DNA sequence: TGTGCCAGCAGTTTGGCAGGGCAAAATCAGCCCCAGCATTTT. This translates into CASSLAGQNQPQHF.

This chain joins TRBV9 and TRBJ1-5; D not resolved. The CDR3 is 13 amino acids. Trimming took off 0 bases at V and 4 bases at J, with 5 bases between the two ends. Germline V gives CDR1 SGDLS, CDR2 YYNGEE. CDR3 nucleotides: TGTGCCAGCAGCGTAGCACCTAATCAGCCCCAGCATTTT. Its translation: CASSVAPNQPQHF.

This rearrangement joins TRBV5-4 to TRBJ2-2; no definite D call. This CDR3 region has 16 residues. Germline V gene data show CDR1 as SGHNT and CDR2 as YYREEE (reference sequence). Trimming left V 0 bases short and J 1 base short, with 10 bases between. This CDR3 is CASSLAVGQNTGELFF. Here the CDR3 DNA reads TGTGCCAGCAGCTTGGCAGTCGGGCAGAACACCGGGGAGCTGTTTTTT.

The V call is TRBV5-1, the J call TRBJ2-2; TRBD1 matches 8 bases. The CDR3 covers 17 residues. The germline gives CDR1 SGHRS, CDR2 YFSETQ. Germline trimming cut 4 bases from V and 0 bases from J; bases unmatched to any gene: 8. The CDR3 coding sequence is TGCGCCAGCAGCACCCCGCAGGGGGCGCCGAACACCGGGGAGCTGTTTTTT. Encoded protein: CASSTPQGAPNTGELFF.

The chain has TRBV28 and TRBJ2-7, with 8 bases fitting TRBD1. This CDR3 comprises 16 residues. CDR1 and CDR2 (germline): MDHEN, SYDVKM. The trim removed 5 bases at V and 2 bases at J, leaving 11 bases unmatched. CDR3: CASSTAGQGAPYEQYF. The DNA of the CDR3 is TGTGCCAGCAGTACGGCGGGGCAGGGGGCCCCCTACGAGCAGTACTTC.

This chain links TRBV28 with TRBJ2-5, with TRBD2 matching over 13 bases. Germline assignment: CDR1 MDHEN and CDR2 SYDVKM. This CDR3 has 16 amino acids. J gave up 1 base and V 6 bases, and 5 bases lay outside the gene matches. CDR3 sequence reads: CASSHGLAGAQETQYF. CDR3 bases: TGTGCCAGCAGCCATGGACTAGCGGGAGCCCAAGAGACCCAGTACTTC.

The chain combines TRBV4-1 with TRBJ1-4, with 8 positions matching TRBD1. Losses at the gene ends were 0 bases for V and 7 bases for J; bases not matched to a gene: 10. There are 17 residues in the CDR3. Germline lookup yields CDR1 MGHRA and CDR2 YSYEKL. In nucleotides, the CDR3 is TGCGCCAGCAGCCAAGAGCCCGACAGGGGTTTCGGTGAAAAACTGTTTTTT. Translating it yields CASSQEPDRGFGEKLFF.

The V gene is TRBV20-1, the J gene TRBJ2-2; no definite D call. V lost 3 bases and J lost 5, with 10 bases in between. Germline V gives CDR1 DFQATT, CDR2 SNEGSKA (reference sequence). The CDR3 runs to 13 residues. The CDR3 is CSASNPYTGELFF. CDR3 DNA: TGCAGTGCTAGTAACCCCTATACCGGGGAGCTGTTTTTT.

The sample holds one count of this clone. This chain joins TRBV15 and TRBJ2-5; TRBD2 matches 12 bases. After removal of 0 bases from V and 5 bases from J, the junction contained 13 bases not matched to a gene. This CDR3 has 19 residues. Looked up from germline, CDR1 is LNHNV and CDR2 is YYDKDF (reference sequence). The CDR3 region has the DNA TGTGCCACCAGCAGAGATCTGACTAGCGGGAGAGTTGGGTTGGAGACCCAGTACTTC. This translates into CATSRDLTSGRVGLETQYF.

The V gene is TRBV5-8, the J gene TRBJ2-4; 8 bases fit TRBD2. Germline CDR1 reads SGHTS; CDR2 reads YDEGEE. The CDR3 loop spans 18 amino acids. V gave up 1 base and J gave up 0 bases; unmatched junction bases: 9. DNA for the CDR3: TGTGCCAGCAGCTTGCTAGTTAGCGGGAACTTAGCCAAAAACATTCAGTACTTC. Translating gives CASSLLVSGNLAKNIQYF.

This clone was detected only once. The chain uses TRBV28 and TRBJ2-7, with TRBD2 matching over 10 bases. In germline, CDR1 is MDHEN, CDR2 SYDVKM. The CDR3 consists of 16 residues. The J segment lost 1 base and the V segment lost 2 bases, leaving 5 bases of the junction unmatched. The CDR3 here is CASSLTLAGVSYEQYF. The DNA for the CDR3 is TGTGCCAGCAGTTTAACCCTAGCGGGAGTTTCCTACGAGCAGTACTTC.

This chain connects TRBV15 to TRBJ2-7; the D gene is possibly TRBD1 (5 bases). Germline-derived CDR1 and CDR2 are LNHNV and YYDKDF (reference sequence). Trimming took 5 bases from V and 1 from J, leaving 12 bases between them. The CDR3 runs 14 residues. The CDR3 DNA reads TGTGCCACCAGCCACCTAGGGGAATCCTACGAGCAGTACTTC. Encoded protein: CATSHLGESYEQYF.